A selection of T cell receptor beta chains follows, all from one sample in a study of blood T cell repertoires in COVID-19. Generated by immunoSEQ multiplex PCR, the TCRdb table keeps only in-frame clones and is missing some. The sample lists about 45,000 clones, roughly 90% seen once, with around a tenth in the top ten. Sequenced input: peripheral blood. All receptors derive from a human donor in a cohort sampled during active COVID-19. Both conserved end residues are part of each CDR3. D genes are given only for firm matches. Size tells how often a clone was seen (once, few, many) or the class of an expanded clone, and some rows leave it out.

V gene: TRBV4-1
J gene: TRBJ2-1
clone size: -
D gene: -
CDR3 DNA: TGCGCCAGCAGCCAAGTTGTGGGGGCCAGTCCCAATGAGCAGTTCTTC
CDR3 protein: CASSQVVGASPNEQFF

V gene: TRBV6-6
J gene: TRBJ2-1
clone size: -
D gene: -
CDR3 DNA: TGTGCCAGCGGCCCTAGTGCTGAGCAGTTCTTC
CDR3 protein: CASGPSAEQFF

V gene: TRBV5-1
J gene: TRBJ1-4
clone size: -
D gene: -
CDR3 DNA: TGCGCCAGCTCCTCCGGGACACAGAATGAAAAACTGTTTTTT
CDR3 protein: CASSSGTQNEKLFF

V gene: TRBV5-6
J gene: TRBJ1-2
clone size: -
D gene: TRBD1
CDR3 DNA: TGTGCCAGCAGGGGGACAGGGAAGGACTATGGCTACACCTTC
CDR3 protein: CASRGTGKDYGYTF

V gene: TRBV10-1
J gene: TRBJ2-3
clone size: -
D gene: TRBD2
CDR3 DNA: TGCGCCAGCAGTTGGGGGCGGGGGGCCTTCACAGATACGCAGTATTTT
CDR3 protein: CASSWGRGAFTDTQYF

V gene: TRBV13
J gene: TRBJ1-5
clone size: -
D gene: -
CDR3 DNA: TGTGCCAGCAGCTTGGGGCCGGGGGGAAAGCCCCAGCATTTT
CDR3 protein: CASSLGPGGKPQHF

V gene: TRBV7-9
J gene: TRBJ1-1
clone size: -
D gene: -
CDR3 DNA: TGTGCCAGCAGTCGGGGGAGGGAGAACACTGAAGCTTTCTTT
CDR3 protein: CASSRGRENTEAFF

V gene: TRBV5-4
J gene: TRBJ1-1
clone size: once
D gene: -
CDR3 DNA: TGTGCCAGCAGCTTTGTCCTGAACCCCGGCACTGAAGCTTTCTTT
CDR3 protein: CASSFVLNPGTEAFF

V gene: TRBV6-5
J gene: TRBJ1-2
clone size: -
D gene: TRBD1
CDR3 DNA: TGTGCCAGCAGTTACGGGACAGGGGAAGGCTACACCTTC
CDR3 protein: CASSYGTGEGYTF

V gene: TRBV7-2
J gene: TRBJ2-1
clone size: -
D gene: TRBD2
CDR3 DNA: TGTGCCAGCAGTTCGGGGCCCGTAGCGGGGGGGCAGTATGAGCAGTTCTTC
CDR3 protein: CASSSGPVAGGQYEQFF

V gene: TRBV20-1
J gene: TRBJ2-1
clone size: -
D gene: -
CDR3 DNA: TGCAGTGCTAGCCTACGAAATGAGCAGTTCTTC
CDR3 protein: CSASLRNEQFF

V gene: TRBV9
J gene: TRBJ1-2
clone size: -
D gene: -
CDR3 DNA: TGTGCCAGCAGCGCCGCCGCAGGGGTAAATGGCTACACCTTC
CDR3 protein: CASSAAAGVNGYTF

V gene: TRBV19
J gene: TRBJ1-4
clone size: -
D gene: TRBD1
CDR3 DNA: TGTGCCAGTAGTACACCGGGACAGGGGGACGAAAAACTGTTTTTT
CDR3 protein: CASSTPGQGDEKLFF

V gene: TRBV14
J gene: TRBJ2-1
clone size: -
D gene: -
CDR3 DNA: TGTGCCAGCAGCCAAGCAGGATACAATGAGCAGTTCTTC
CDR3 protein: CASSQAGYNEQFF

V gene: TRBV20-1
J gene: TRBJ2-1
clone size: medium-sized
D gene: TRBD1
CDR3 DNA: TGCAGTGCTAGTGGGGACAGGGAGTACAATGAGCAGTTCTTC
CDR3 protein: CSASGDREYNEQFF

V gene: TRBV6-6
J gene: TRBJ2-2
clone size: -
D gene: TRBD1
CDR3 DNA: TGTGCCAGCAGTCCCCGCCCCCCCTCCGAGACAGGGAAGAACACCGGGGAGCTGTTTTTT
CDR3 protein: CASSPRPPSETGKNTGELFF

V gene: TRBV19
J gene: TRBJ2-3
clone size: -
D gene: -
CDR3 DNA: TGTGCCAGTAACCCAGTCGGTCAGGGAAGCACAGATACGCAGTATTTT
CDR3 protein: CASNPVGQGSTDTQYF

V gene: TRBV2
J gene: TRBJ2-7
clone size: -
D gene: TRBD1
CDR3 DNA: TGTGCCAGCAGAGGGGACAGCTACGAGCAGTACTTC
CDR3 protein: CASRGDSYEQYF

V gene: TRBV20-1
J gene: TRBJ1-2
clone size: once
D gene: -
CDR3 DNA: TGCAGTGCTAGGCTCAGGGATGGCTACACCTTC
CDR3 protein: CSARLRDGYTF

V gene: TRBV12-3/TRBV12-4
J gene: TRBJ2-5
clone size: -
D gene: -
CDR3 DNA: TGTGCCAGCAGACAGTATCAAGAGACCCAGTACTTC
CDR3 protein: CASRQYQETQYF

V gene: TRBV29-1
J gene: TRBJ2-7
clone size: -
D gene: TRBD2
CDR3 DNA: TGCAGCGTTGAAGACACTAGCGGGGGCTACGAGCAGTACTTC
CDR3 protein: CSVEDTSGGYEQYF

V gene: TRBV25-1
J gene: TRBJ1-4
clone size: -
D gene: -
CDR3 DNA: TGTGCCAGCAGTGAATTTGCAGGGTGGGAAAAACTGTTTTTT
CDR3 protein: CASSEFAGWEKLFF

V gene: TRBV5-6
J gene: TRBJ2-2
clone size: -
D gene: TRBD2
CDR3 DNA: TGTGCCAGCAGCTTGATTAGCGGGTTCGGGGAGCTGTTTTTT
CDR3 protein: CASSLISGFGELFF